This TCR beta chain was sequenced in a study of cytomegalovirus exposure and HLA in healthy donors. V dropped 4 bases and J dropped 2; count of bases not matched to a gene: 5. The CDR3 is 15 amino acids. Germline CDR1 is SGHRS and CDR2 is YFSETQ. PCR involved 60 Vbeta and 13 Jbeta primers. Sequencing was performed with immunoSEQ multiplex PCR; in TCRdb, only in-frame clones are kept and a portion is missing. The repertoire holds 90,000 to 120,000 clones, with approximately 73% as singletons. Sample: PBMCs. This receptor was obtained from a woman aged 50 to 60 in good health and CMV-seropositive. The chain couples TRBV5-1 to TRBJ2-7; 11 nucleotides line up with TRBD2. The CDR3 region is CASSPPGLAAYEQYF. For the CDR3, the DNA is TGCGCCAGCAGCCCACCGGGACTAGCGGCCTACGAGCAGTACTTC.